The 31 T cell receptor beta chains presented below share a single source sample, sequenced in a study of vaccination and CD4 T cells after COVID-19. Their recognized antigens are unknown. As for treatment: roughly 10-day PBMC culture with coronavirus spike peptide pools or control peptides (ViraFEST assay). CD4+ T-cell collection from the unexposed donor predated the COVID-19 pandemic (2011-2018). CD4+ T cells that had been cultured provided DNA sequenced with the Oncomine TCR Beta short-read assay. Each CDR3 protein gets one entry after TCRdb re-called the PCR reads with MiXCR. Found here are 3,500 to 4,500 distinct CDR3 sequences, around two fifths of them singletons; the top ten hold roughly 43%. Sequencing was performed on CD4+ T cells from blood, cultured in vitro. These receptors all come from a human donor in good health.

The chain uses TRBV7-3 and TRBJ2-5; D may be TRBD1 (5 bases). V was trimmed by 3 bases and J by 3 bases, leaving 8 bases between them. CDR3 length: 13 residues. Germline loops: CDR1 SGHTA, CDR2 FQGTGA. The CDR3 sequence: CASSLTAKETQYF. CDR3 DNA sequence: TGTGCCAGCAGCTTGACAGCTAAAGAGACCCAGTACTTC.

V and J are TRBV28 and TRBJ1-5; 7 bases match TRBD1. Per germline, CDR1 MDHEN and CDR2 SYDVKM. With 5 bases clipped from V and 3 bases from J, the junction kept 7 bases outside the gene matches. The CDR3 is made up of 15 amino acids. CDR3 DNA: TGTGCCAGCAGTCCAGGGGACAGAACCAATCAGCCCCAGCATTTT. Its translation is CASSPGDRTNQPQHF.

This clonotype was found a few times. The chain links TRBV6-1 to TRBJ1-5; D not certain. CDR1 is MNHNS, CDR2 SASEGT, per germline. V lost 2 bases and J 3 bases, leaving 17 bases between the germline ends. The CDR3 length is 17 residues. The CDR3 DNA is TGTGCCAGCAGTGAACTGGGTGACTTGTCCGTCAATCAGCCCCAGCATTTT. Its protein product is CASSELGDLSVNQPQHF.

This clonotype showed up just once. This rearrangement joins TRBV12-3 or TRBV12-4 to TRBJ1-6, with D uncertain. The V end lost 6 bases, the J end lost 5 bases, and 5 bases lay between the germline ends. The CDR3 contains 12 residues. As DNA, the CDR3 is TGTGCCAGCAGCTCAAATAATTCACCCCTCCACTTT. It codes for CASSSNNSPLHF.

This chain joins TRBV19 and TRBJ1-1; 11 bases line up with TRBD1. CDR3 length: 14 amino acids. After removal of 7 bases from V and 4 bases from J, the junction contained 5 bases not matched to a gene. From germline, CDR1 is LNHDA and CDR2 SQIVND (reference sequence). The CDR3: CASNGQGASTEAFF. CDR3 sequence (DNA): TGTGCCAGTAATGGACAGGGGGCCAGCACTGAAGCTTTCTTT.

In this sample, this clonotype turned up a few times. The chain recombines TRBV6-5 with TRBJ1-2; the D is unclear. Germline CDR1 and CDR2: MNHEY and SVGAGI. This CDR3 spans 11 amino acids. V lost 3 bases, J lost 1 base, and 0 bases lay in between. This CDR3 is CASSYNYGYTF. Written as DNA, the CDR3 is TGTGCCAGCAGTTATAACTATGGCTACACCTTC.

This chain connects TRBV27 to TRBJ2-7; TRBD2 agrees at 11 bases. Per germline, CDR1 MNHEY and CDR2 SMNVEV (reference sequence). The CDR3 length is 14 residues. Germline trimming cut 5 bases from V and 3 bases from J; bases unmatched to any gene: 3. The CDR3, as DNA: TGTGCCAGCAGTACAGGGACTAGCGGCTACGAGCAGTACTTC. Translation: CASSTGTSGYEQYF.

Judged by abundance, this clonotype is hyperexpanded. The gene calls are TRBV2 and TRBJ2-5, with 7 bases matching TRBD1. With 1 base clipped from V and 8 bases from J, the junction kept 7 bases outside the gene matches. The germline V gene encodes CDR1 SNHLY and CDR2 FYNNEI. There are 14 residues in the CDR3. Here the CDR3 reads CASSEVGGQRTQYF. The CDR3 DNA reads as TGTGCCAGCAGTGAAGTTGGGGGACAGAGAACCCAGTACTTC.

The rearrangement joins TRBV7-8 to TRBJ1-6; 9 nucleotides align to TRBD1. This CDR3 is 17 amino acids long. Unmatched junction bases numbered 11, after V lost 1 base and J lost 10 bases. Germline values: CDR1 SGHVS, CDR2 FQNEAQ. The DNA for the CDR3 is TGTGCCAGCAGCTTAGGAATGGGACAGGGCGGTTGGTCACCCCTCCACTTT. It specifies CASSLGMGQGGWSPLHF.

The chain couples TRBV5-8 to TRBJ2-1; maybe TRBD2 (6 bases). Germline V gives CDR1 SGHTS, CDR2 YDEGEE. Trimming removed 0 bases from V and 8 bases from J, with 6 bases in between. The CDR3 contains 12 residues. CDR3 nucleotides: TGTGCCAGCAGCTTGGGGGGGGATGAGCAGTTCTTC. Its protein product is CASSLGGDEQFF.

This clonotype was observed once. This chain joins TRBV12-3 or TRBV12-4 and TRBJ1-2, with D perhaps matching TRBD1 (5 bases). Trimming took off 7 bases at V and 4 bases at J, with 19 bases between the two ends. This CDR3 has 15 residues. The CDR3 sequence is CASKPTTPQGYGYTF. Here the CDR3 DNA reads TGTGCCAGCAAACCAACAACTCCCCAGGGCTATGGCTACACCTTC.

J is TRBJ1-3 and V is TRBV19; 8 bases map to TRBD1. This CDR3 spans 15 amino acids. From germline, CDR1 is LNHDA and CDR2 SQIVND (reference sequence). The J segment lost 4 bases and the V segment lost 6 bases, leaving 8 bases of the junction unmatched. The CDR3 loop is CASSLLRGRGNTIYF. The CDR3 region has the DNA TGTGCCAGTAGCCTCCTCAGGGGGCGAGGAAACACCATATATTTT.

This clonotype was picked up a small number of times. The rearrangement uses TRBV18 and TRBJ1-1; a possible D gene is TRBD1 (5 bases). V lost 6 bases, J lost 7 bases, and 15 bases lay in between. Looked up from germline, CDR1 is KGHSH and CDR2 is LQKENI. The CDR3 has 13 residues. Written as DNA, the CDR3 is TGTGCCAGCTCGATTTACGGGGGGGATGAAGCTTTCTTT. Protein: CASSIYGGDEAFF.

The CDR3 coding sequence is TGCAGTGCTAGAGCCGGGAACTATGGCTACACCTTC. Encoded protein: CSARAGNYGYTF. This chain connects TRBV20-1 to TRBJ1-2; D is uncertain. The V end lost 1 base, the J end lost 2 bases, and 5 bases lay between the germline ends. The CDR3 runs 12 residues. CDR1 is DFQATT and CDR2 is SNEGSKA in the germline V gene (reference sequence).

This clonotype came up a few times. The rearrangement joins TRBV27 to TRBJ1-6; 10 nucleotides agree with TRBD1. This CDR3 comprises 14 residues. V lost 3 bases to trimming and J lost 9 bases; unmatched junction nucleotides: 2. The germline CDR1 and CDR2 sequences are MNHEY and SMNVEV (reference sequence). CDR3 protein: CASSLGQGSSPLHF. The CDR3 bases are TGTGCCAGCAGTTTGGGACAGGGGAGTTCACCCCTCCACTTT.

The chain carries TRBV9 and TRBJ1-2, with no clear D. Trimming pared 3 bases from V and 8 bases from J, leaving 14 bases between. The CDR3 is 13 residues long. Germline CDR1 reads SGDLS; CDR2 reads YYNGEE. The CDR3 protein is CASSDKLVGGYTF. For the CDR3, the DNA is TGTGCCAGCAGCGACAAGTTGGTGGGCGGCTACACCTTC.

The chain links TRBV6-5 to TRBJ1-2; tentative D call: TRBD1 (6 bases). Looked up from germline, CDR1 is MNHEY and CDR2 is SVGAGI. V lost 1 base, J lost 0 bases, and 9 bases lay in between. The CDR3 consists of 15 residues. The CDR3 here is CASSYWRTANYGYTF. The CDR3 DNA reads TGTGCCAGCAGTTACTGGAGGACAGCTAACTATGGCTACACCTTC.

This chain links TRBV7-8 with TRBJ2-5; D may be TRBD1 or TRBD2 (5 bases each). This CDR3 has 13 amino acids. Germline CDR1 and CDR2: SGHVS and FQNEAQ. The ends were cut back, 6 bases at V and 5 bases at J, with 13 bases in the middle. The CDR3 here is CASRLGVGETQYF. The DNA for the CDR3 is TGTGCCAGCAGACTAGGGGTGGGGGAGACCCAGTACTTC.

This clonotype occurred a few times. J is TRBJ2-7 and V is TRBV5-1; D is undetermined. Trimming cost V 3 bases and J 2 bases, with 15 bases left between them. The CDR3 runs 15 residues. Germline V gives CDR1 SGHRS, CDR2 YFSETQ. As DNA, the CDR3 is TGCGCCAGCAGCTCCAACCCAACAGCGACCTACGAGCAGTACTTC. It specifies CASSSNPTATYEQYF.

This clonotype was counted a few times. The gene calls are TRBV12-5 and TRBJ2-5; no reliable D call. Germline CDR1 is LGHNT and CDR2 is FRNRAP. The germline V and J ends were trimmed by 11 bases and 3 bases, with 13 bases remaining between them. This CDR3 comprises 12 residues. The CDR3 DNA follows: TGTGCTTCACAGCCCAGTGAAGAGACCCAGTACTTC. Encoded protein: CASQPSEETQYF.

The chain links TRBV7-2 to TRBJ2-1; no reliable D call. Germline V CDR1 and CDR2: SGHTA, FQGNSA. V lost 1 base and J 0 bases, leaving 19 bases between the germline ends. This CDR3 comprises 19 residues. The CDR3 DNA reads TGTGCCAGCAGCTTAGAGAAAACACTGACTGTGAGCTCCTACAATGAGCAGTTCTTC. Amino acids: CASSLEKTLTVSSYNEQFF.

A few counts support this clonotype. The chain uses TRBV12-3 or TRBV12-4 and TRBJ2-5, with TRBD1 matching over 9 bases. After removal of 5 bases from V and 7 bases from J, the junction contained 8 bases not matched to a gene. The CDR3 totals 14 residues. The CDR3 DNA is TGTGCCAGCAGTCCGACGGGACAGGGTGCGACCCAGTACTTC. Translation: CASSPTGQGATQYF.

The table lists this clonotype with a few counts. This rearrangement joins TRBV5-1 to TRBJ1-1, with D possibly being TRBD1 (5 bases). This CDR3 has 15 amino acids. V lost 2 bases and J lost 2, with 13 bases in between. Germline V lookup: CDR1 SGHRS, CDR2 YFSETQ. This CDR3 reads CASSLGAVLNTEAFF. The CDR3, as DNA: TGCGCCAGCAGCTTAGGGGCGGTGTTAAACACTGAAGCTTTCTTT.

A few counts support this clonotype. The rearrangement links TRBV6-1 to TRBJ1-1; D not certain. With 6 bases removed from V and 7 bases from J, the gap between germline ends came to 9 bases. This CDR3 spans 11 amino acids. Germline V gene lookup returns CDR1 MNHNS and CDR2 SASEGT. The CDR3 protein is CASRHGSEAFF. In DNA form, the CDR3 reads TGTGCCAGCAGACACGGGAGTGAAGCTTTCTTT.

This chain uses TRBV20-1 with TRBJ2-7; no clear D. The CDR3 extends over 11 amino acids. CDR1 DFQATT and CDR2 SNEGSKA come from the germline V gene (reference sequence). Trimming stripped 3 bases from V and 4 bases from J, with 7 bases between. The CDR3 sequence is CSASPFYEQYF. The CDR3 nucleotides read TGCAGTGCTAGCCCCTTTTACGAGCAGTACTTC.

The CDR3 loop is CASSIWAGEQPQHF. CDR3 sequence (DNA): TGTGCCAGTAGTATATGGGCAGGGGAACAGCCCCAGCATTTT. V usage is TRBV19 and J usage is TRBJ1-5, with a tentative D call TRBD1 (6 bases). CDR1 is LNHDA and CDR2 is SQIVND in the germline V gene (reference sequence). The CDR3 length is 14 residues. Trimming shortened V by 2 bases and J by 7 bases, and 12 bases separated the two germline ends.

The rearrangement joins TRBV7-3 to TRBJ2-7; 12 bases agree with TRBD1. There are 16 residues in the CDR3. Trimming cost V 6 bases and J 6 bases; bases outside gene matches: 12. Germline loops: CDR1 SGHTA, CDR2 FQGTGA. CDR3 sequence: CASRPSGTGGATEQYF. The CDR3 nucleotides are TGTGCCAGCAGACCATCCGGGACAGGGGGCGCGACCGAGCAGTACTTC.

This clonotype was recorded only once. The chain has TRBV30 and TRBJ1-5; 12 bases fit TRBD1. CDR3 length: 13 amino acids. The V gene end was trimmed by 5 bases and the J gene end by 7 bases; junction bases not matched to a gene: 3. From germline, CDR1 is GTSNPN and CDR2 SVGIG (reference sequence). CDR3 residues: CAWGTGGLQPQHF. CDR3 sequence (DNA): TGTGCCTGGGGGACAGGGGGCTTGCAGCCCCAGCATTTT. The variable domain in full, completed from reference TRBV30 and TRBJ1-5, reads SQTIHQWPATLVQPVGSPLSLECTVEGTSNPNLYWYRQAAGRGLQLLFYSVGIGQISSEVPQNLSASRPQDRQFILSSKKLLLSDSGFYLCAWGTGGLQPQHFGDGTRLSIL.

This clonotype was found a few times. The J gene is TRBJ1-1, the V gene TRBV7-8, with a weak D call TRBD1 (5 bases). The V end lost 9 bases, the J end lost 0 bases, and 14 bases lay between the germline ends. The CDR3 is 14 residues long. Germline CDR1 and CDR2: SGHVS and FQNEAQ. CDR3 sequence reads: CASTGALLNTEAFF. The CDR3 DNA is TGTGCCAGTACCGGGGCCCTCCTGAACACTGAAGCTTTCTTT.

For the CDR3, the DNA is TGTGCCAGCATTCCCCTCCAGGGGGACAGGGGCTATGGCTACACCTTC. It translates to CASIPLQGDRGYGYTF. The genes are TRBV6-1 and TRBJ1-2; TRBD1 agrees at 10 bases. The CDR3 is 16 amino acids. V lost 7 bases and J lost 4; bases outside the gene matches: 12. Germline V CDR1 and CDR2: MNHNS, SASEGT.

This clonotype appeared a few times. The chain's CDR3 is CASSQYMNTEAFF. CDR3 DNA: TGTGCCAGCAGCCAATACATGAACACTGAAGCTTTCTTT. The chain recombines TRBV14 with TRBJ1-1; D not certain. The CDR3 totals 13 residues. V was cut by 2 bases and J by 0 bases, with 4 bases left in between. Germline lookup yields CDR1 SGHDN and CDR2 FVKESK.